These T cell receptor beta chains were read from a single sample in a study of T cells in Graves' hyperthyroidism and ophthalmopathy. Each CDR3 protein gets one entry after TCRdb re-called the multiplex PCR reads with MiXCR. This table has around 660,000 distinct CDR3 sequences, roughly 46% appearing once. Sequenced input: peripheral blood or thyroid tissue (not recorded which). Receptors originate from an adult man with Graves' disease, either hyperthyroidism or ophthalmopathy (not recorded which). Each CDR3 is given with its conserved first and last residue. A D gene is named only where the DNA matches it firmly. Expanded clones get a size class; other rows say once, few or many, or leave the size out.

TRBJ2-7 TRBV27 NA NA TGTGCCAGCAGTTTATCGATCCAGGGGACACGCGAGCAGTACTTC CASSLSIQGTREQYF
TRBJ1-5 TRBV2 TRBD1 NA TGTGCCAGCACACATCGGGGACAGGGTGCTCAGCCCCAGCATTTT CASTHRGQGAQPQHF
TRBJ1-6 TRBV15 TRBD1 once TGTGCCAGCAGCACATACCCGGGACAGAGGAATTCACCCCTCCACTTT CASSTYPGQRNSPLHF
TRBJ2-2 TRBV10-3 NA many TGTGCCATCAGTGAAGCCAACACCGGGGAGCTGTTTTTT CAISEANTGELFF
TRBJ2-7 TRBV7-2 NA NA TGTGCCAGCAGCCCCGCTAGCCTCACGGAGGAGCAGTACTTC CASSPASLTEEQYF
TRBJ2-7 TRBV19 NA NA TGTGCCAGTAGTAATCCGGGCCCACCCTACGAGCAGTACTTC CASSNPGPPYEQYF
TRBJ1-6 TRBV5-3 NA NA TGTGCTAGAGACGACGGAAACCCTAATTCACCCCTCCACTTT CARDDGNPNSPLHF
TRBJ2-7 TRBV5-1 NA few TGCGCCAGCAGCGGGACACCTTCCTACGAGCAGTACTTC CASSGTPSYEQYF
TRBJ1-6 TRBV10-2 NA many TGCGCCAGCAGGCAGGGATATAATTCACCCCTCCACTTT CASRQGYNSPLHF
TRBJ1-6 TRBV7-9 TRBD1 NA TGTGCCAGCTCCCCGGCGGGACAGGGGGCTTCACCCCTCCACTTT CASSPAGQGASPLHF
TRBJ1-4 TRBV5-1 NA few TGCGCCAGCAGCTTGAACAGGGAAGTTGAAAAACTGTTTTTT CASSLNREVEKLFF
TRBJ2-2 TRBV7-7 NA many TGTGCTAGCAGCCAAGGCAACGGGGAGCTGTTTTTT CASSQGNGELFF
TRBJ1-5 TRBV12-3/TRBV12-4 TRBD1 many TGTGCCAGCAGTCAGGGGGCGTATCAGCCCCAGCATTTT CASSQGAYQPQHF
TRBJ1-2 TRBV7-9 NA NA TGTGCCGGCAGCTTGGACGGAACTACTAACTATGGCTACACCTTC CAGSLDGTTNYGYTF
TRBJ1-5 TRBV6-6 NA few TGTGCCAGCAGTCGGACAGAACCTCCGCAGCATTTT CASSRTEPPQHF
TRBJ1-2 TRBV7-9 TRBD1 NA TGTGCCAGCAGCTCTGGGACAGGGATTTCTAACTATGGCTACACCTTC CASSSGTGISNYGYTF
TRBJ1-4 TRBV6-6 TRBD1 few TGTGCCAGCAGCGACAGGGGGACTAATGAAAAACTGTTTTTT CASSDRGTNEKLFF
TRBJ1-5 TRBV24-1 NA many TGTGCCACCAGTATGGGGGTTGGAAGTCAGCCCCAGCATTTT CATSMGVGSQPQHF
TRBJ2-5 TRBV15 NA many TGTGCCACCAGCATTAGCGGTCCGGGACAACGAGGGGAAGAGACCCAGTACTTC CATSISGPGQRGEETQYF
TRBJ1-1 TRBV29-1 NA NA TGCAGCGTGGGGGGCGGGGGGGACACTGAAGCTTTCTTT CSVGGGGDTEAFF
TRBJ1-6 TRBV2 TRBD1 NA TGTGCCAGCGAGCCAACAGGGGGTATAGCACCCCTCCACTTT CASEPTGGIAPLHF
TRBJ1-1 TRBV29-1 NA many TGCAGCGTTGCCTCCCCAGGGGTGAACACTGAAGCTTTCTTT CSVASPGVNTEAFF
TRBJ2-7 TRBV9 NA many TGTGCCAGCAGCGGTCGGCAGGGGAACCCCTACGAGCAGTACTTC CASSGRQGNPYEQYF
TRBJ1-5 TRBV7-3 NA many TGTGCCAGCAGCTTAACGGTCAATCAGCCCCAGCATTTT CASSLTVNQPQHF
TRBJ1-5 TRBV2 NA NA TGTGCCAGCAGCCAAGATTTCGGGATCAATCAGCCCCAGCATTTT CASSQDFGINQPQHF
TRBJ1-1 TRBV7-9 NA few TGTGCCAGCAGTCATGGACTCAAAGGGACTGAAGCTTTCTTT CASSHGLKGTEAFF
TRBJ2-5 TRBV7-8 NA NA TGTGCCAGCAGCTTAGCGGCTAGGGGAGAGACCCAGTACTTC CASSLAARGETQYF
TRBJ1-5 TRBV19 TRBD1 few TGTGCCAGTAAACGACAGGGAATTATGTCTGAGGGGCAGCCCCAGCATTTT CASKRQGIMSEGQPQHF
TRBJ1-6 TRBV25-1 NA NA TGTGCCAGCAGTGACTCTAAAGTAGCCGGTTCACCCCTCCACTTT CASSDSKVAGSPLHF
TRBJ2-7 TRBV7-2 NA NA TGTGCCAGCAGCGCAGGGGATTTTGCCTACGAGCAGTACTTC CASSAGDFAYEQYF
TRBJ1-6 TRBV7-4 NA few TGTGCCAGCAGCTTCGACGGTTATAATTCACCCCTCCACTTT CASSFDGYNSPLHF
TRBJ1-2 TRBV6-1 NA NA TGTGCCAGCAAATCGCCCAGGACTAACTATGGCTACACCTTC CASKSPRTNYGYTF
TRBJ1-1 TRBV20-1 NA NA TGCAGTGCTAGCCCGGCAAACACTGAAGCTTTCTTT CSASPANTEAFF
TRBJ1-1 TRBV7-9 TRBD1 few TGTGCCAGCAGTCCCCTCCCAGGGGGGACTGAAGCTTTCTTT CASSPLPGGTEAFF
TRBJ2-3 TRBV2 NA NA TGTGCCAGCAGCGGGTTCACAGATACGCAGTATTTT CASSGFTDTQYF
TRBJ1-1 TRBV2 NA many TGTGCCAGATCGAGGAACACTGAAGCTTTCTTT CARSRNTEAFF
TRBJ2-5 TRBV24-1 TRBD1 many TGTGCCACCAGTGATGCCTTGGACAGGGGAGAGACCCAGTACTTC CATSDALDRGETQYF
TRBJ1-1 TRBV7-6 TRBD1 NA TGTGCCAGCAGCCTAACACGTTTCGGGACAGGGGCGCCTGATACTGAAGCTTTCTTT CASSLTRFGTGAPDTEAFF
TRBJ1-4 TRBV7-9 NA NA TGTACCAGCAGAAGAGGTAGAGGGGAAAAACTGTTTTTT CTSRRGRGEKLFF
TRBJ1-6 TRBV6-1 TRBD1 NA TGTGCCAGCAGCCAAGTCCGGACAGGGGGCCTTTCACCCCTCCACTTT CASSQVRTGGLSPLHF